One sample yielded the 30 T cell receptor beta chains listed below, sequenced in a study of beta chain features in type 1 diabetes. Every isolated RNA sample was fully reverse transcribed, so sequencing captured expressed TCRB transcripts. Sequencing was performed with immunoSEQ multiplex PCR; in TCRdb, only in-frame clones are kept and a portion is missing. Altogether 900,000 or so clones are present, roughly 15% being singletons, with the ten largest covering 0.02% to 0.03%. Material: naive CD4+ T cells from blood. The receptor set was obtained from a woman in her late teens or twenties in good health.

This clone has just a few counts. The rearrangement links TRBV5-1 to TRBJ2-7; 10 bases fit TRBD2. The trim removed 0 bases at V and 7 bases at J, leaving 7 bases unmatched. CDR3 size: 15 residues. In germline, CDR1 is SGHRS, CDR2 YFSETQ. In DNA, the CDR3 is TGCGCCAGCAGCTTGGGTCGCCTAGCGGGAGTGGAGCAGTACTTC. Protein sequence: CASSLGRLAGVEQYF.

This clone has a count of ten or more. V and J are TRBV25-1 and TRBJ2-6; D is unclear. The CDR3 contains 14 residues. CDR1 is MGHDK and CDR2 is SYGVNS in the germline V gene. Trimming shortened V by 3 bases and J by 4 bases, and 7 bases separated the two germline ends. This CDR3 is CASSDPAGANVLTF. The DNA for the CDR3 is TGTGCCAGCAGTGACCCCGCCGGGGCCAACGTCCTGACTTTC.

V and J are TRBV29-1 and TRBJ2-5; D not resolved. The J call is uncertain, as TRBJ2-7 better fits the DNA end. This CDR3 contains 11 residues. Germline assignment: CDR1 SQVTM and CDR2 ANQGSEA. The CDR3 DNA sequence: TGCAGCGTTGAAGTTACCTACGAGCAGTACTTC. It yields the protein CSVEVTYEQYF.

The rearrangement uses TRBV6-5 and TRBJ2-7, with 7 nucleotides matching TRBD2. This CDR3 is 15 amino acids long. Per germline, CDR1 MNHEY and CDR2 SVGAGI. Germline trimming cut 3 bases from V and 2 bases from J; bases unmatched to any gene: 7. The CDR3 here is CASSYGTGLAYEQYF. CDR3 DNA sequence: TGTGCCAGCAGTTATGGTACTGGACTAGCCTACGAGCAGTACTTC.

Details on this clone: Other nucleotide sequences from this sample produce the same CDR3. The V gene is TRBV6-5, the J gene TRBJ2-2, with D maybe TRBD1 (5 bases). The CDR3 extends over 15 amino acids. The V gene lost 0 bases and the J gene lost 2 bases, with 7 bases spanning the gap. The V gene's germline CDR1 is MNHEY and CDR2 SVGAGI. This CDR3 is CASSYSRTNTGELFF. In DNA form, the CDR3 reads TGTGCCAGCAGTTACTCCAGGACAAACACCGGGGAGCTGTTTTTT.

V usage is TRBV19 and J usage is TRBJ1-2; no reliable D call. Trimming stripped 7 bases from V and 4 bases from J, with 16 bases between. The CDR3 has 14 residues. Germline V gene data show CDR1 as LNHDA and CDR2 as SQIVND (reference sequence). CDR3 sequence (DNA): TGTGCCAGTACTACGCCTGGGAGCATCTATGGCTACACCTTC. Amino acid sequence: CASTTPGSIYGYTF.

In nucleotides, the CDR3 is TGTGCCAGCAGTTTCGGCCCGGGGATCGCGGATACGCAGTATTTT. Amino acids: CASSFGPGIADTQYF. The chain is built from TRBV28 and TRBJ2-3; the D gene is possibly TRBD2 (5 bases). The V gene's germline CDR1 is MDHEN and CDR2 SYDVKM. The CDR3 has 15 amino acids. V gave up 3 bases and J gave up 6 bases, with 16 bases separating them.

There are a few counts of this clone. V and J are TRBV6-1 and TRBJ2-3, with no clear D. V was trimmed by 4 bases and J by 3 bases, leaving 5 bases between them. Germline CDR1 and CDR2: MNHNS and SASEGT. The CDR3 totals 12 residues. The CDR3, as DNA: TGTGCCAGCAGTGGAGGAACAGATACGCAGTATTTT. Protein: CASSGGTDTQYF.

This clone was seen more than once but under ten times. This sequence joins TRBV5-6 and TRBJ2-3; no firm D call. This CDR3 spans 15 amino acids. Germline V CDR1 and CDR2: SGHDT, YYEEEE. V was shortened by 2 bases and J by 6 bases, with 16 bases between the two germline ends. DNA for the CDR3: TGTGCCAGCAGCTTACCCGGAACACTGGCGGATACGCAGTATTTT. Encoded protein: CASSLPGTLADTQYF.

This clone has only a few counts. This chain joins TRBV4-2 and TRBJ2-5; no firm D call. This CDR3 region has 16 residues. Trimming pared 0 bases from V and 5 bases from J, leaving 16 bases between. CDR1 and CDR2 from the germline V gene are LGHNA and YNFKEQ. CDR3 nucleotides: TGTGCCAGCAGCCAAGACTATGTGCGGCTAAGGGAGACCCAGTACTTC. This sequence encodes CASSQDYVRLRETQYF.

V is TRBV15 and J is TRBJ1-4; a possible D gene is TRBD1 (5 bases). Germline CDR1 is LNHNV and CDR2 is YYDKDF (reference sequence). The CDR3 loop spans 14 amino acids. Trimming stripped 4 bases from V and 7 bases from J, with 13 bases between. In DNA form, the CDR3 reads TGTGCCACCAGCACGCGGGGGGTGGGTGAAAAACTGTTTTTT. Amino acids: CATSTRGVGEKLFF.

This sequence joins TRBV18 and TRBJ2-7, with 9 bases that match TRBD2. This CDR3 is built from 14 residues. With V trimmed by 3 bases and J by 3 bases, 3 bases remained unmatched. The germline V gene encodes CDR1 KGHSH and CDR2 LQKENI. CDR3 nucleotides: TGTGCCAGCTCACCGGGACTAGCAATCTACGAGCAGTACTTC. This gives the protein CASSPGLAIYEQYF.

The V call is TRBV6-5, the J call TRBJ2-1; 10 positions agree with TRBD2. This CDR3 has 16 amino acids. Germline V CDR1 and CDR2: MNHEY, SVGAGI. Losses at the gene ends were 2 bases for V and 9 bases for J; bases not matched to a gene: 10. This CDR3 reads CASSYGATSGAAEQFF. CDR3 DNA: TGTGCCAGCAGTTACGGGGCTACTAGCGGGGCTGCTGAGCAGTTCTTC.

In regard to this clone: Other DNA sequences from this sample encode an identical CDR3 as well. V is TRBV7-2 and J is TRBJ2-7; 8 bases are shared with TRBD2. Looked up from germline, CDR1 is SGHTA and CDR2 is FQGNSA. J was trimmed by 0 bases and V by 0 bases; bases with no gene match: 1. The CDR3 sequence is 15 residues long. CDR3 in DNA: TGTGCCAGCAGCTTAGCCAGCGGGAGCTCCTACGAGCAGTACTTC. Protein product: CASSLASGSSYEQYF.

V gene TRBV6-1 combines with J gene TRBJ2-3; 9 nucleotides line up with TRBD1. V dropped 6 bases and J dropped 4; count of bases not matched to a gene: 8. CDR1 MNHNS and CDR2 SASEGT come from the germline V gene. The CDR3 is made up of 15 amino acids. The CDR3 sequence is CASRPGQGGPDTQYF. In DNA, the CDR3 is TGTGCCAGCAGGCCGGGACAGGGCGGGCCAGATACGCAGTATTTT.

V and J are TRBV7-8 and TRBJ2-5; no reliable D call. Germline V lookup: CDR1 SGHVS, CDR2 FQNEAQ. Trimming shortened V by 3 bases and J by 5 bases, and 4 bases separated the two germline ends. The CDR3 is 11 residues long. In DNA, the CDR3 is TGTGCCAGCAGCTTGATGGAGACCCAGTACTTC. As protein: CASSLMETQYF.

This clone was picked up a small number of times. V and J are TRBV7-9 and TRBJ2-7, with TRBD1 matching over 10 bases. This CDR3 contains 15 residues. V lost 2 bases, J lost 3 bases, and 4 bases stayed unmatched. Germline loops: CDR1 SEHNR, CDR2 FQNEAQ (reference sequence). This CDR3 is CASSLIDRGRYEQYF. The CDR3 nucleotides read TGTGCCAGCAGCTTAATCGACAGGGGGCGCTACGAGCAGTACTTC.

The rearrangement uses TRBV5-1 and TRBJ2-1; D remains ambiguous. V was shortened by 8 bases and J by 7 bases, with 7 bases between the two germline ends. The CDR3 is 10 residues long. From germline, CDR1 is SGHRS and CDR2 YFSETQ. As DNA, the CDR3 is TGCGCCAGTACGGAGAATGAGCAGTTCTTC. It specifies CASTENEQFF.

There are a few counts of this clone. The chain uses TRBV7-2 and TRBJ1-1, with a weak D call TRBD1 (5 bases). The length of the CDR3 is 14 residues. Trimming left V 7 bases short and J 0 bases short, with 12 bases between. Looked up from germline, CDR1 is SGHTA and CDR2 is FQGNSA. CDR3 coding DNA: TGTGCCAGCAACCACAGGAGCCTGAACACTGAAGCTTTCTTT. This codes for CASNHRSLNTEAFF.

The CDR3 nucleotides read TGTGCCAGCAGCACAGGACAGCAAGAGACCCAGTACTTC. Translating it yields CASSTGQQETQYF. The chain couples TRBV11-2 to TRBJ2-5, with D tentatively TRBD1 (6 bases). Trimming left V 5 bases short and J 2 bases short, with 9 bases between. The CDR3 spans 13 residues. CDR1 is SGHAT and CDR2 is FQNNGV in the germline V gene.

The rearrangement joins TRBV6-5 to TRBJ2-7; possibly TRBD2 for D (5 bases). Per the germline V gene, CDR1 is MNHEY and CDR2 is SVGAGI. The CDR3 loop spans 11 amino acids. Trimming left V 5 bases short and J 7 bases short, with 9 bases between. In nucleotides, the CDR3 is TGTGCCAGCAGTAACCGACTAGAGCAGTACTTC. Residues: CASSNRLEQYF.

In this sample, this clone turned up a few times. This chain uses TRBV19 with TRBJ2-7; 13 nucleotides line up with TRBD2. The CDR3 has 17 residues. CDR1 and CDR2 (germline): LNHDA, SQIVND (reference sequence). Trimming at V came to 3 bases and at J to 4 bases, leaving 9 bases not matched to a gene. The CDR3 bases are TGTGCCAGTAGTATCGGCCCACTAGCGGGAGGGCCTTACGAGCAGTACTTC. Translated, it gives CASSIGPLAGGPYEQYF.

This clone turned up a few times. This chain uses TRBV7-2 with TRBJ1-1, with no clear D. Trimming removed 8 bases at V and 4 bases at J, with 8 bases between. Germline-derived CDR1 and CDR2 are SGHTA and FQGNSA. The length of the CDR3 is 11 residues. CDR3 residues: CASRVGTEAFF. The CDR3 nucleotides are TGTGCCAGCCGGGTGGGCACTGAAGCTTTCTTT.

This clone came up a few times. V is TRBV4-2 and J is TRBJ1-3; D possibly corresponds to TRBD1 (6 bases). The CDR3 covers 18 residues. Germline values: CDR1 LGHNA, CDR2 YNFKEQ. Trimming took 3 bases from V and 1 from J, leaving 19 bases between them. The CDR3 DNA sequence: TGTGCCAGCAGCCAGAGGGGGAGGACGGCGAGGTCTGGAAACACCATATATTTT. Translating gives CASSQRGRTARSGNTIYF.

This clone was counted only a few times. The chain couples TRBV15 to TRBJ2-7; 8 nucleotides match TRBD1. Trimming at V came to 2 bases and at J to 1 base, leaving 4 bases not matched to a gene. The CDR3 has 15 amino acids. Germline V gene lookup returns CDR1 LNHNV and CDR2 YYDKDF (reference sequence). The DNA for the CDR3 is TGTGCCACCAGCAGACCCCGACAGGGGTCCTACGAGCAGTACTTC. This encodes CATSRPRQGSYEQYF.

This clone appeared a few times. The chain employs TRBV7-9 and TRBJ2-1; D possibly corresponds to TRBD2 (5 bases). Trimming took off 0 bases at V and 5 bases at J, with 14 bases between the two ends. This CDR3 has 16 residues. Germline-derived CDR1 and CDR2 are SEHNR and FQNEAQ (reference sequence). The CDR3 DNA reads as TGTGCCAGCAGCTTAGCCTTGGGGAGCACCCACAATGAGCAGTTCTTC. Protein: CASSLALGSTHNEQFF. The variable domain in full, with the rest retrieved from reference TRBV7-9 and TRBJ2-1, is DTGVSQNPRHKITKRGQNVTFRCDPISEHNRLYWYRQTLGQGPEFLTYFQNEAQLEKSRLLSDRFSAERPKGSFSTLEIQRTEQGDSAMYLCASSLALGSTHNEQFFGPGTRLTVL.

V and J are TRBV19 and TRBJ2-7; a possible D gene is TRBD1 (6 bases). The germline V gene has CDR1 LNHDA and CDR2 SQIVND (reference sequence). The CDR3 is 15 residues long. Trimming shortened V by 4 bases and J by 4 bases, and 17 bases separated the two germline ends. In nucleotides, the CDR3 is TGTGCCAGTAGTACCACTCGGGACACCGTATACGAGCAGTACTTC. It codes for CASSTTRDTVYEQYF.

This clone was seen a handful of times. This rearrangement joins TRBV5-4 to TRBJ2-4, with D perhaps TRBD2 (5 bases). Trimming removed 4 bases at V and 3 bases at J, with 11 bases between. Germline lookup yields CDR1 SGHNT and CDR2 YYREEE (reference sequence). There are 14 residues in the CDR3. In DNA form, the CDR3 reads TGTGCCAGCAGCCAGATCGGGAACAAAAACATTCAGTACTTC. Amino acids: CASSQIGNKNIQYF.

This clone was counted a few times. This rearrangement joins TRBV7-3 to TRBJ2-1; 8 nucleotides agree with TRBD1. The CDR3 is 16 amino acids. Germline CDR1 reads SGHTA; CDR2 reads FQGTGA. Germline trimming cut 6 bases from V and 12 bases from J; bases unmatched to any gene: 19. The CDR3 DNA is TGTGCCAGCAGTAAATCCCCGGACAGGGAACCTTTTGGGCAGTTCTTC. Protein sequence: CASSKSPDREPFGQFF.

This chain joins TRBV27 and TRBJ2-5; the D gene is possibly TRBD1 (5 bases). Germline values: CDR1 MNHEY, CDR2 SMNVEV (reference sequence). The CDR3 covers 15 residues. V lost 6 bases and J 2 bases, leaving 16 bases between the germline ends. Written as DNA, the CDR3 is TGTGCCAGCAGGCCAATCAAAGGGGTACAAGAGACCCAGTACTTC. Protein sequence: CASRPIKGVQETQYF.